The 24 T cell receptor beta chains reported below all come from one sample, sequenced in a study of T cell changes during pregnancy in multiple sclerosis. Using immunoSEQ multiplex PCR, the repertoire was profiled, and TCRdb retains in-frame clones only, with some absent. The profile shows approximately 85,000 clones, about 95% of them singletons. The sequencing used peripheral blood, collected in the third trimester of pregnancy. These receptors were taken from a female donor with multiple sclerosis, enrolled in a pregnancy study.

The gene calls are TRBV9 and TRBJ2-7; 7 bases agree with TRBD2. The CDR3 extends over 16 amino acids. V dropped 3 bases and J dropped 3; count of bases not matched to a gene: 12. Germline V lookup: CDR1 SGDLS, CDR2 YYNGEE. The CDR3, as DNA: TGTGCCAGCAGCGCCGGGGGAGGGACGGGAGGCTACGAGCAGTACTTC. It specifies CASSAGGGTGGYEQYF.

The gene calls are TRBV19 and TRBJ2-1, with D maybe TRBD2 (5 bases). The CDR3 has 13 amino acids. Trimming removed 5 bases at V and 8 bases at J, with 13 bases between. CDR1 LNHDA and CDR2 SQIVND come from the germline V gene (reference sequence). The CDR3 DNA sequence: TGTGCCAGTAGTCCGACTAATTCCGATGAGCAGTTCTTC. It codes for CASSPTNSDEQFF.

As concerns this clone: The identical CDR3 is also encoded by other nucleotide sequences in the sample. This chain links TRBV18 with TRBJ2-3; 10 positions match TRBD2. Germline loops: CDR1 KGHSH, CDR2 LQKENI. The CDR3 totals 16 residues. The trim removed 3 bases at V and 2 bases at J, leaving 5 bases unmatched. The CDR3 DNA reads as TGTGCCAGCTCACCCTTAGCGGGGGGACCCACAGATACGCAGTATTTT. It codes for CASSPLAGGPTDTQYF.

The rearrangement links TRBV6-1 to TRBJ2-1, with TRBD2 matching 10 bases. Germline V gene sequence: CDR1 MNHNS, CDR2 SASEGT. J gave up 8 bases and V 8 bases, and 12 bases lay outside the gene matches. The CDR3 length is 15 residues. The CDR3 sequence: CASYNSGGSEDEQFF. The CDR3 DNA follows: TGTGCCAGCTATAATAGCGGGGGGTCTGAAGATGAGCAGTTCTTC.

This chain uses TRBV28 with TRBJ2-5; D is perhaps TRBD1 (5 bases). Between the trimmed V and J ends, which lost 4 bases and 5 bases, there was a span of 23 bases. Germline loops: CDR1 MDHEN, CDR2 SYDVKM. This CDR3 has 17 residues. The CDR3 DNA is TGTGCCAGCAGTTCCCTCAGTTGGCAGGGCGGATGGGAGACCCAGTACTTC. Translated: CASSSLSWQGGWETQYF. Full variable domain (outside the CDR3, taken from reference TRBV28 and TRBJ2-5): DVKVTQSSRYLVKRTGEKVFLECVQDMDHENMFWYRQDPGLGLRLIYFSYDVKMKEKGDIPEGYSVSREKKERFSLILESASTNQTSMYLCASSSLSWQGGWETQYFGPGTRLLVL.

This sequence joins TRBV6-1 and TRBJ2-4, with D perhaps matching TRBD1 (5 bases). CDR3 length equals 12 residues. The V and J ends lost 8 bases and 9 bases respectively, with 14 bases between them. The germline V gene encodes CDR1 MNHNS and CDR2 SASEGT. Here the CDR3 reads CASLAGWSIQYF. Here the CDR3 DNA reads TGTGCCAGCTTGGCAGGGTGGAGCATTCAGTACTTC.

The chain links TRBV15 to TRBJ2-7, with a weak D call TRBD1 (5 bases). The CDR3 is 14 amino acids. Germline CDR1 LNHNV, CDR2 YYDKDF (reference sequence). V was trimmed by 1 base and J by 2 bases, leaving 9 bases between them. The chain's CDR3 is CATSRVGATYEQYF. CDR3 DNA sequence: TGTGCCACCAGCAGAGTAGGGGCCACCTACGAGCAGTACTTC.

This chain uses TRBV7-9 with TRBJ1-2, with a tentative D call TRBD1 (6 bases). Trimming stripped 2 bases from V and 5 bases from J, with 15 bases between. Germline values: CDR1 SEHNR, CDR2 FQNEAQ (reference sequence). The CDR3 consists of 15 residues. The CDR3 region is CASSLYGGGGYGYTF. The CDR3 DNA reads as TGTGCCAGCAGCTTATACGGCGGGGGCGGGTATGGCTACACCTTC.

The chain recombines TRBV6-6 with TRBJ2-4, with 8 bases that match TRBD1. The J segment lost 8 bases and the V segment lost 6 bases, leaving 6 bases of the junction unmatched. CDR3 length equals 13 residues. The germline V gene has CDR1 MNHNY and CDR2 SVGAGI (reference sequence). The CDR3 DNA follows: TGTGCCAGCAGCAGGGGGCAGGGTGACATTCAGTACTTC. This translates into CASSRGQGDIQYF.

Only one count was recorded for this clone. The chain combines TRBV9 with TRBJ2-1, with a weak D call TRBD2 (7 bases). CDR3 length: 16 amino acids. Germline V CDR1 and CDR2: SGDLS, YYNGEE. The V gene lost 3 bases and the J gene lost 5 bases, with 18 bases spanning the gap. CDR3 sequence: CASSALGGAMDNEQFF. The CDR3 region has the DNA TGTGCCAGCAGCGCCCTTGGGGGGGCAATGGACAATGAGCAGTTCTTC.

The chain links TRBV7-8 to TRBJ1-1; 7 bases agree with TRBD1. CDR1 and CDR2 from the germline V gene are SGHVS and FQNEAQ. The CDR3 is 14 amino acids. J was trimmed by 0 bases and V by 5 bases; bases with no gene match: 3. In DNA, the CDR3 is TGTGCCAGCAGCGAGACAGGGTTGAACACTGAAGCTTTCTTT. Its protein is CASSETGLNTEAFF.

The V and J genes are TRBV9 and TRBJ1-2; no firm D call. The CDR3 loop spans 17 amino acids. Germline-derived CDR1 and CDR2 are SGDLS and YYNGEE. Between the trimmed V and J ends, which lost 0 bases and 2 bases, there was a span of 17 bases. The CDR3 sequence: CASSVEGDRRINYGYTF. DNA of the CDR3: TGTGCCAGCAGCGTAGAGGGAGATCGGCGAATAAACTATGGCTACACCTTC.

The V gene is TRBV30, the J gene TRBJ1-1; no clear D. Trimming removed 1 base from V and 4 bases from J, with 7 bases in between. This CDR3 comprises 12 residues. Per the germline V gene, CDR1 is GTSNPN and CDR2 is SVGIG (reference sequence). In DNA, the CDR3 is TGTGCCTGGAGTGGGCTTTTCACTGAAGCTTTCTTT. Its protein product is CAWSGLFTEAFF.

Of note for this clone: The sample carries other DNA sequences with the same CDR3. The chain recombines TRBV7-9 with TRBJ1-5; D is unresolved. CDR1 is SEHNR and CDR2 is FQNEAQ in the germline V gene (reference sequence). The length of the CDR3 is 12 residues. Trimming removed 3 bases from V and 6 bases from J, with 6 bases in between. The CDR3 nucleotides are TGTGCCAGCAGCTTGGGAGGTCAGCCCCAGCATTTT. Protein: CASSLGGQPQHF.

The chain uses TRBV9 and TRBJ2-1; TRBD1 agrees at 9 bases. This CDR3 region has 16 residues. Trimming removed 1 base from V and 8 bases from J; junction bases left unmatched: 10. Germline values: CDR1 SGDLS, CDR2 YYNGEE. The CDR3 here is CASSVTRQGVSDEQFF. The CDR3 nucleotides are TGTGCCAGCAGCGTAACCCGACAGGGGGTTTCGGATGAGCAGTTCTTC.

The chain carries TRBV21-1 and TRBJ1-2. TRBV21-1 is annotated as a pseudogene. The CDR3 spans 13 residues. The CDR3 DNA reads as TGTGCCAGCAACCCATTTCATGGGGAGGGCTACACCTTC. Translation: CASNPFHGEGYTF.

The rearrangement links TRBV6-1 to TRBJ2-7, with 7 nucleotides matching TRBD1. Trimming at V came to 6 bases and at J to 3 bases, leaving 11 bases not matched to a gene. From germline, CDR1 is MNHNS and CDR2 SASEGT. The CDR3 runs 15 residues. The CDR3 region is CASRLSQGVLYEQYF. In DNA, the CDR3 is TGTGCCAGCAGATTATCCCAGGGGGTCCTCTACGAGCAGTACTTC.

CDR3 DNA: TGTGCCAGTGGTGGCGGGTTGAACTATGGCTACACCTTC. Amino acids: CASGGGLNYGYTF. V and J are TRBV19 and TRBJ1-2; D uncertain. Trimming took 8 bases from V and 2 from J, leaving 12 bases between them. The CDR3 contains 13 residues. Germline V CDR1 and CDR2: LNHDA, SQIVND (reference sequence). Variable domain in full (rest from reference TRBV19 and TRBJ1-2): DGGITQSPKYLFRKEGQNVTLSCEQNLNHDAMYWYRQDPGQGLRLIYYSQIVNDFQKGDIAEGYSVSREKKESFPLTVTSAQKNPTAFYLCASGGGLNYGYTFGSGTRLTVV.

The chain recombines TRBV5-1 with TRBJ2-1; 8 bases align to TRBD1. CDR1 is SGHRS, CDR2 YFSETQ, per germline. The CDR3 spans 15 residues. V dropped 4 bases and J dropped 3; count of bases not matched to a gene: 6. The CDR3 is CASSTGQGNYNEQFF. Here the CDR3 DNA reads TGCGCCAGCAGCACCGGACAGGGAAACTACAATGAGCAGTTCTTC.

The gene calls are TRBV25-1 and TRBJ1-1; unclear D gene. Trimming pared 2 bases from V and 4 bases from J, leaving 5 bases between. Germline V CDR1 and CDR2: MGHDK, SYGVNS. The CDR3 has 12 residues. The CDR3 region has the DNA TGTGCCAGCAGTGAACCCCGCACTGAAGCTTTCTTT. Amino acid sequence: CASSEPRTEAFF.

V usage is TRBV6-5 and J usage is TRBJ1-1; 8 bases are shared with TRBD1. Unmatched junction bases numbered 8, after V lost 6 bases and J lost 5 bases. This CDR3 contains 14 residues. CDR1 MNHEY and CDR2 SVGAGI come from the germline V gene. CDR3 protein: CASRADRGGTEAFF. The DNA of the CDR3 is TGTGCCAGCAGGGCAGACAGGGGAGGGACTGAAGCTTTCTTT.

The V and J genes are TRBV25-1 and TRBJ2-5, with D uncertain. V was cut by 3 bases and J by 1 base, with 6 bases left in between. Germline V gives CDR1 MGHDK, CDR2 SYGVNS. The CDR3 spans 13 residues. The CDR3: CASSDDIQETQYF. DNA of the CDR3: TGTGCCAGCAGTGATGACATCCAAGAGACCCAGTACTTC.

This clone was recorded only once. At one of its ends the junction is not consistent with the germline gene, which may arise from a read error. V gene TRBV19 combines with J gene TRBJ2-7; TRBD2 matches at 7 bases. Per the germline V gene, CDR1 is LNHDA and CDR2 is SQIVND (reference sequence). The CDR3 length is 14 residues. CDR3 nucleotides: TGTGCCAGTAGCATAGGCCGGGGAGGGAACGAGCAGTACTTC. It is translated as CASSIGRGGNEQYF.

CDR3 residues: CASSLVRTGAHSPLHF. Written as DNA, the CDR3 is TGTGCCAGCAGCTTAGTTAGGACAGGGGCTCATTCACCCCTCCACTTT. This chain links TRBV11-2 with TRBJ1-6; the match to TRBD1 covers 9 bases. V gave up 1 base and J gave up 8 bases; unmatched junction bases: 6. The germline V gene has CDR1 SGHAT and CDR2 FQNNGV. CDR3 length: 16 residues.